These 5 T cell receptor beta chains originate from one sample sequenced in a study of cytomegalovirus exposure and HLA in healthy donors. The primer mix had 60 Vbeta and 13 Jbeta primers. The assay was immunoSEQ multiplex PCR, and TCRdb's table has in-frame clones only and misses some. The table has 95,000 to 110,000 clones, around four fifths seen once; the top ten hold approximately 1.7%. Sequencing was carried out using PBMCs. These receptors all stem from a woman aged 40 to 55 in good health and CMV-seronegative.

This chain uses TRBV18 with TRBJ2-7; 9 bases map to TRBD2. The CDR3 has 16 residues. V shed 2 bases and J 7 bases; nucleotides not matched to a gene: 12. Germline V CDR1 and CDR2: KGHSH, LQKENI. The chain's CDR3 is CASSPTPLAGPVEQYF. The CDR3 DNA follows: TGTGCCAGCTCACCAACTCCCCTAGCGGGACCGGTGGAGCAGTACTTC.

The table lists this clone with a count of one. This chain connects TRBV7-9 to TRBJ2-7; D is uncertain. This CDR3 region has 14 residues. V was shortened by 5 bases and J by 0 bases, with 11 bases between the two germline ends. The germline V gene has CDR1 SEHNR and CDR2 FQNEAQ (reference sequence). The CDR3 region is CASSTSQSSYEQYF. The CDR3 DNA reads TGTGCCAGCAGCACCTCACAGAGCTCCTACGAGCAGTACTTC.

There are a few counts of this clone. This chain uses TRBV5-1 with TRBJ2-3; 16 nucleotides line up with TRBD2. The germline gives CDR1 SGHRS, CDR2 YFSETQ. The CDR3 length is 17 residues. V lost 4 bases to trimming and J lost 5 bases; unmatched junction nucleotides: 7. Here the CDR3 reads CASSVPGLAGGLDTQYF. The CDR3 DNA follows: TGCGCCAGCAGCGTACCGGGACTAGCGGGAGGGCTAGATACGCAGTATTTT.

The sample holds a few counts of this clone. The chain couples TRBV10-3 to TRBJ2-1; the D gene is possibly TRBD2 (7 bases). The CDR3 loop spans 18 amino acids. The V gene's germline CDR1 is ENHRY and CDR2 SYGVKD. V was cut by 0 bases and J by 4 bases, with 19 bases left in between. CDR3 DNA sequence: TGTGCCATCAGTGAGTCGAAGGGCGGGGGCCTTGATTACAATGAGCAGTTCTTC. It translates to CAISESKGGGLDYNEQFF.

The chain has TRBV28 and TRBJ2-7, with TRBD2 as a possible D gene (6 bases). Germline CDR1 is MDHEN and CDR2 is SYDVKM. Trimming stripped 5 bases from V and 0 bases from J, with 11 bases between. This CDR3 comprises 14 residues. The CDR3 sequence: CASSGSGTSYEQYF. The CDR3 DNA sequence: TGTGCCAGCAGTGGTAGCGGAACCTCCTACGAGCAGTACTTC.